Listed below are T cell receptor beta chains from one sample, sequenced in a study of blood T cell repertoires in COVID-19. Generated by immunoSEQ multiplex PCR, the TCRdb table keeps only in-frame clones and is missing some. Among 52,000 or so clones listed, roughly 90% were seen once. The sample was peripheral blood. All receptors derive from a man aged 50 or older with acute or convalescent COVID-19. Both conserved end residues are part of each CDR3. D genes are given only for firm matches. Rows may omit the clone size; those that give it use once, few, many or a size class.

D gene	clone size	V gene	J gene	CDR3 DNA	CDR3 protein
-	-	TRBV19	TRBJ1-1	TGTGCCAGTCGCAGGGGGAACACTGAAGCTTTCTTT	CASRRGNTEAFF
-	few	TRBV19	TRBJ1-1	TGTGCCAGTAAATGGGGAGACACTGAAGCTTTCTTT	CASKWGDTEAFF
TRBD1	once	TRBV9	TRBJ1-2	TGTGCCAGCAGCGGGACAGGGGTTTTGTATGGCTACACCTTC	CASSGTGVLYGYTF
-	-	TRBV6-5	TRBJ1-6	TGTGCCATATCCCTCTTACAGGAAAGGGGTTCACCCCTCCACTTT	CAISLLQERGSPLHF
TRBD1	-	TRBV6-5	TRBJ1-6	TGTGCCAGCAGACCGGGACAGGGCGTTTCACCCCTCCACTTT	CASRPGQGVSPLHF
-	-	TRBV6-1	TRBJ2-7	TGTGCCAGCAGTGAACGAGGTCCCTACGAGCAGTACTTC	CASSERGPYEQYF
TRBD2	-	TRBV6-4	TRBJ2-5	TGTGCCAGCAGTGACTTGCGGGAGGGCCAAGAGACCCAGTACTTC	CASSDLREGQETQYF
TRBD2	-	TRBV7-2	TRBJ2-7	TGTGCCAGCAGCGACAGACTAGCGGGAGCCTACGAGCAGTACTTC	CASSDRLAGAYEQYF
-	-	TRBV3-1/TRBV3-2	TRBJ2-7	TGTGCCAGCAGCCCTTACCCAGGGGACCCCTACGAGCAGTACTTC	CASSPYPGDPYEQYF
TRBD2	-	TRBV15	TRBJ2-3	TGTGCCACCGCGCGACTAGCGCTAAGCACAGATACGCAGTATTTT	CATARLALSTDTQYF
TRBD2	-	TRBV7-9	TRBJ2-1	TGTGCCAGCAGCTTAAGGGGGGCAAGCGGGAGGAGGGATGAGCAGTTCTTC	CASSLRGASGRRDEQFF
TRBD1	-	TRBV5-4	TRBJ1-4	TGTGCCAGCAGCCCCGGAGGGACAGCAACTAATGAAAAACTGTTTTTT	CASSPGGTATNEKLFF
-	-	TRBV5-5	TRBJ2-3	TGTGCCAGCAGCGCGGGGAGTAAGACAGCGTCGCATACGCAGTATTTT	CASSAGSKTASHTQYF
TRBD2	few	TRBV11-2	TRBJ2-7	TGTGCCAGCAGCCGCGGGACTAGCGGGAGACTCCCCTACGAGCAGTACTTC	CASSRGTSGRLPYEQYF
-	-	TRBV6-5	TRBJ2-2	TGTGCCAGCACCCGGGACTCCTTGGGGACCGGGGAGCTGTTTTTT	CASTRDSLGTGELFF
TRBD1	-	TRBV25-1	TRBJ2-7	TGTGCCAGCAGTGGAACAGGGGACTACGAGCAGTACTTC	CASSGTGDYEQYF
TRBD2	-	TRBV7-2	TRBJ2-7	TGTGCCAGCAGCTTAGTGGTGGGGACTAAGTTCTACGAGCAGTACTTC	CASSLVVGTKFYEQYF
TRBD2	-	TRBV3-1/TRBV3-2	TRBJ2-1	TGTGCCAGCAGCCAAGATACCGCTAGCGGAGGACAGTTCTTC	CASSQDTASGGQFF
-	-	TRBV18	TRBJ1-4	TGTGCCAGCTCACCAAAGGTTGGACAGTCAACTAATGAAAAACTGTTTTTT	CASSPKVGQSTNEKLFF
-	-	TRBV12-3/TRBV12-4	TRBJ2-5	TGTGCCAGCAGTTTACGAGAGACCCAGTACTTC	CASSLRETQYF
TRBD2	-	TRBV7-2	TRBJ2-3	TGTGCCAGCAGCTCAGGAGCGGGAGGGCCGGATACGCAGTATTTT	CASSSGAGGPDTQYF
TRBD1	-	TRBV12-5	TRBJ1-2	TGTGCTAGTGGTTCCTTCACCGGGACAGGGGGCGCGAGGTATGGCTACACCTTC	CASGSFTGTGGARYGYTF
-	-	TRBV27	TRBJ1-1	TGTGCCAGCAGTCCGACAGGTGCTAGCACTGAAGCTTTCTTT	CASSPTGASTEAFF
TRBD2	once	TRBV4-3	TRBJ2-1	TGCGCCAGCAGCCAAGATGCCGGGAGGGCCTACAATGAGCAGTTCTTC	CASSQDAGRAYNEQFF
-	once	TRBV28	TRBJ1-2	TGTGCCAGCAGTTTTAGAGGAGTCGCCTATGGCTACACCTTC	CASSFRGVAYGYTF
-	-	TRBV4-1	TRBJ2-1	TGCGCCAGCAGCCAAGTTATGCACACCTCCTACAATGAGCAGTTCTTC	CASSQVMHTSYNEQFF
TRBD2	-	TRBV7-9	TRBJ2-3	TGTGCCAGCAGCTTAGCAGCGCTAGCGGGAGATACGCAGTATTTT	CASSLAALAGDTQYF
TRBD2	-	TRBV18	TRBJ2-1	TGTGCCAGCTCCCTGAGTAGTGCGGGAGGCCGGGGTCACAATGAGCAGTTCTTC	CASSLSSAGGRGHNEQFF
-	-	TRBV2	TRBJ2-2	TGTGCCAGCAGTGAAAACAGTAACACCGGGGAGCTGTTTTTT	CASSENSNTGELFF
-	-	TRBV5-5	TRBJ2-5	TGTGCCACCCGACCGCTCCCGGCTAGTACGCAAGAGACCCAGTACTTC	CATRPLPASTQETQYF